Described below is a single T cell receptor (beta chain) sequence and its context. Clones were read by immunoSEQ multiplex PCR, and TCRdb kept only the in-frame ones, dropping some. The table has over 250,000 clones, approximately 84% seen once. This entry is derived from a study of blood T cell repertoires in COVID-19. This CDR3 region has 16 residues. Unmatched junction bases numbered 5, after V lost 2 bases and J lost 4 bases. From germline, CDR1 is LNHNV and CDR2 YYDKDF (reference sequence). This chain links TRBV15 with TRBJ2-3; 11 bases line up with TRBD1. The clonotype was recovered from a human donor with COVID-19, enrolled during active disease. The donor label of this sample is uncertain. The material sequenced was peripheral blood. The CDR3 nucleotides read TGTGCCACCAGCAGAAGGACAGGGGGCATGGCAGATACGCAGTATTTT. It is translated as CATSRRTGGMADTQYF.